This T cell receptor (beta chain) was observed in a study of Ad26.COV2.S vaccination and SARS-CoV-2 variants. Overall study context: Intramuscularly, Ad26.COV2.S was given either once or twice, 56 days apart.

Method: immunoSEQ multiplex PCR; TCRdb's copy keeps in-frame clones and lacks some. This sample has some 350,000 clones, with roughly 81% found just once. As to treatment: 15 to 20 received Ad26.COV2.S at low or high dose, single or two shots; about 5 received placebo; per-sample allocation not given. Samples came from day 63 after the first vaccine or placebo injection. The specimen was peripheral blood, collected in a trial of Ad26.COV2.S vaccine versus placebo. This sequence originates from a person between 18 and 60 years old who received the Ad26.COV2.S COVID-19 vaccine or a placebo.

CDR3 protein: CASRGSSPLHF. The CDR3 region has the DNA TGTGCCAGCAGGGGTAGTTCACCCCTCCACTTT. The rearrangement links TRBV2 to TRBJ1-6; unclear D gene. CDR1 is SNHLY and CDR2 is FYNNEI in the germline V gene. CDR3 length equals 11 residues. V lost 6 bases and J 9 bases, leaving 6 bases between the germline ends.